These 25 T cell receptor beta chains came from one sample sequenced in a study of blood T cell repertoires in COVID-19. The assay was immunoSEQ multiplex PCR, and TCRdb's table has in-frame clones only and misses some. The sample shows some 200,000 clones, nearly 80% of them seen only once. Sequencing used peripheral blood. The receptor set was obtained from a woman between 70 and 85 years old with acute or convalescent COVID-19.

V usage is TRBV4-1 and J usage is TRBJ1-6; perhaps TRBD1 as D (5 bases). This CDR3 has 17 residues. V was pared by 0 bases and J by 7 bases, with 16 bases between. Germline lookup yields CDR1 MGHRA and CDR2 YSYEKL. The CDR3 protein is CASSQERGLMRNSPLHF. The CDR3 bases are TGCGCCAGCAGCCAAGAACGGGGGTTAATGCGGAATTCACCCCTCCACTTT.

The CDR3 DNA reads as TGCAGTGCTAGTAGGACAGGTCGGGCTCATGGCTACACCTTC. This sequence encodes CSASRTGRAHGYTF. This chain connects TRBV20-1 to TRBJ1-2, with 7 bases identical to TRBD1. Germline-derived CDR1 and CDR2 are DFQATT and SNEGSKA (reference sequence). V shed 3 bases and J 6 bases; nucleotides not matched to a gene: 10. The length of the CDR3 is 14 residues.

The genes are TRBV7-6 and TRBJ2-7, with D unclear. Germline V CDR1 and CDR2: SGHVS, FNYEAQ. Between the trimmed V and J ends, which lost 2 bases and 3 bases, there was a span of 5 bases. This CDR3 spans 12 amino acids. DNA of the CDR3: TGTGCCAGCAGCTTATTCGGCTACGAGCAGTACTTC. Its protein is CASSLFGYEQYF.

The genes are TRBV7-2 and TRBJ2-7; TRBD1 agrees at 8 bases. Germline trimming cut 5 bases from V and 1 base from J; bases unmatched to any gene: 16. Per germline, CDR1 SGHTA and CDR2 FQGNSA. This CDR3 region has 18 residues. In DNA, the CDR3 is TGTGCCAGCAGCCCCCCTCCGGGACAGGAAAAGGGATCCTACGAGCAGTACTTC. Protein: CASSPPPGQEKGSYEQYF.

The chain is built from TRBV6-5 and TRBJ2-7; 7 bases match TRBD2. V lost 7 bases and J lost 5; bases outside the gene matches: 8. Germline-derived CDR1 and CDR2 are MNHEY and SVGAGI. This CDR3 has 13 residues. The CDR3 DNA follows: TGTGCCAGCACCTCACCCGGGAGGAACGAGCAGTACTTC. Protein product: CASTSPGRNEQYF.

This chain connects TRBV7-2 to TRBJ2-7, with D possibly matching TRBD2 (5 bases). Germline V gene lookup returns CDR1 SGHTA and CDR2 FQGNSA. The CDR3 contains 15 residues. V gave up 0 bases and J gave up 2 bases, with 11 bases separating them. CDR3 in amino acids: CASSLAGTEAYEQYF. The CDR3 DNA follows: TGTGCCAGCAGCTTAGCCGGTACGGAGGCCTACGAGCAGTACTTC.

The V gene is TRBV11-2, the J gene TRBJ2-3; D unresolved. Trimming removed 5 bases at V and 6 bases at J, with 12 bases between. This CDR3 is built from 13 residues. Germline loops: CDR1 SGHAT, CDR2 FQNNGV. Written as DNA, the CDR3 is TGTGCCAGCAGCCGCGGCCACGTTGATACGCAGTATTTT. Its translation is CASSRGHVDTQYF.

V is TRBV10-3 and J is TRBJ2-7, with 13 bases identical to TRBD2. Trimming cost V 8 bases and J 4 bases; bases outside gene matches: 8. This CDR3 region has 15 residues. CDR1 is ENHRY and CDR2 is SYGVKD in the germline V gene. The CDR3 region has the DNA TGTGCCATCGGGACTAGCGGGAATCCTAGTTACGAGCAGTACTTC. As protein: CAIGTSGNPSYEQYF.

The table lists this clone with a count of one. The CDR3 DNA is TGCGCCAGCAGTGCAGGGCTAGCGGGAAATGAGCAGTTCTTC. Its protein is CASSAGLAGNEQFF. The chain uses TRBV10-1 and TRBJ2-1; 9 nucleotides match TRBD2. With 4 bases clipped from V and 7 bases from J, the junction kept 5 bases outside the gene matches. There are 14 residues in the CDR3. Looked up from germline, CDR1 is WNHNN and CDR2 is SYGVQD (reference sequence).

The genes are TRBV19 and TRBJ2-5, with unresolved D. Germline V gene data show CDR1 as LNHDA and CDR2 as SQIVND (reference sequence). Trimming removed 1 base at V and 5 bases at J, with 17 bases between. The CDR3 consists of 16 residues. Here the CDR3 DNA reads TGTGCCAGTAGTATAGGTACGCTATCGGCCGGGGAGACCCAGTACTTC. Its translation is CASSIGTLSAGETQYF.

The genes are TRBV2 and TRBJ1-3; D is perhaps TRBD1 (6 bases). The germline gives CDR1 SNHLY, CDR2 FYNNEI. The CDR3 has 15 amino acids. V gave up 8 bases and J gave up 0 bases, with 14 bases separating them. DNA of the CDR3: TGTGCCAGCGCCCGGGGACAAACCTCTGGAAACACCATATATTTT. It is translated as CASARGQTSGNTIYF.

V and J are TRBV4-2 and TRBJ1-5; 9 bases are shared with TRBD1. The CDR3 contains 16 residues. The V gene's germline CDR1 is LGHNA and CDR2 YNFKEQ. V lost 1 base and J lost 6; bases outside the gene matches: 7. The CDR3 reads CASSQASGTGIQPQHF. CDR3 coding DNA: TGTGCCAGCAGCCAAGCCTCCGGGACAGGGATTCAGCCCCAGCATTTT.

V is TRBV6-1 and J is TRBJ1-2, with TRBD1 matching 9 bases. V shed 0 bases, J shed 5 bases, and the junction held 7 bases outside the gene matches. This CDR3 is 16 amino acids long. CDR1 is MNHNS and CDR2 is SASEGT in the germline V gene. The CDR3 region is CASSEAMGTGKYGYTF. CDR3 nucleotides: TGTGCCAGCAGTGAAGCTATGGGGACAGGGAAGTATGGCTACACCTTC.

The chain has TRBV4-2 and TRBJ2-7, with a tentative D call TRBD2 (5 bases). Germline V gene data show CDR1 as LGHNA and CDR2 as YNFKEQ. Trimming took off 4 bases at V and 3 bases at J, with 16 bases between the two ends. The CDR3 runs 15 residues. Written as DNA, the CDR3 is TGTGCCAGCAGCCGAGAATGGACGGGGAACTACGAGCAGTACTTC. This gives the protein CASSREWTGNYEQYF.

J is TRBJ1-2 and V is TRBV27, with TRBD1 as a possible D gene (5 bases). The CDR3 loop spans 17 amino acids. V lost 0 bases, J lost 3 bases, and 17 bases lay in between. CDR1 is MNHEY, CDR2 SMNVEV, per germline (reference sequence). This CDR3 is CASSLSGGGVLDYGYTF. The CDR3 nucleotides are TGTGCCAGCAGTTTATCAGGAGGAGGGGTCCTAGACTATGGCTACACCTTC.

This chain joins TRBV2 and TRBJ2-5; maybe TRBD2 (5 bases). Germline loops: CDR1 SNHLY, CDR2 FYNNEI. V was clipped by 1 base and J by 6 bases, with 24 bases between them. This CDR3 contains 18 residues. For the CDR3, the DNA is TGTGCCAGCAGTGAAGAATTCAGCGGCACCCGGTGGGTAAAGACCCAGTACTTC. Amino acids: CASSEEFSGTRWVKTQYF.

The table lists this clone with a few counts. This chain connects TRBV24-1 to TRBJ2-7; 11 nucleotides align to TRBD1. Germline CDR1 and CDR2: KGHDR and SFDVKD. Germline trimming cut 5 bases from V and 3 bases from J; bases unmatched to any gene: 2. The CDR3 consists of 14 residues. CDR3 coding DNA: TGTGCCACCAGTGGGGGACAGGGGGGCTACGAGCAGTACTTC. It codes for CATSGGQGGYEQYF.

The chain joins TRBV5-4 to TRBJ2-5; D is undetermined. This CDR3 contains 12 residues. V was pared by 1 base and J by 5 bases, with 6 bases between. Germline CDR1 SGHNT, CDR2 YYREEE (reference sequence). This CDR3 reads CASSLTGETQYF. DNA for the CDR3: TGTGCCAGCAGCTTGACGGGTGAGACCCAGTACTTC.

The rearrangement joins TRBV5-6 to TRBJ1-5; 9 nucleotides match TRBD1. Germline lookup yields CDR1 SGHDT and CDR2 YYEEEE. CDR3 length: 15 amino acids. With V trimmed by 1 base and J by 7 bases, 6 bases remained unmatched. CDR3 sequence (DNA): TGTGCCAGCAGCTTGTCGGGACAGGGCGTCCAGCCCCAGCATTTT. This codes for CASSLSGQGVQPQHF.

This clone was observed a single time. The chain carries TRBV6-6 and TRBJ1-5; TRBD1 agrees at 7 bases. The CDR3 runs to 16 residues. V lost 5 bases, J lost 0 bases, and 7 bases stayed unmatched. The germline CDR1 and CDR2 sequences are MNHNY and SVGAGI (reference sequence). CDR3: CASSIQGGYSNQPQHF. In DNA form, the CDR3 reads TGTGCCAGCAGTATTCAGGGGGGTTATAGCAATCAGCCCCAGCATTTT.

The V and J genes are TRBV27 and TRBJ2-5; D is perhaps TRBD2 (5 bases). Trimming took 0 bases from V and 5 from J, leaving 22 bases between them. Germline V gene lookup returns CDR1 MNHEY and CDR2 SMNVEV (reference sequence). This CDR3 is 18 amino acids long. CDR3 region: CASSLSPGIIAGEETQYF. The CDR3 DNA reads TGTGCCAGCAGTTTATCACCGGGTATTATCGCCGGGGAGGAGACCCAGTACTTC.

With respect to this clone: A much more abundant neighbour one base away suggests this may be a read error. Other DNA sequences in this sample translate to the same CDR3. The CDR3 here is CASSASAYEQYF. CDR3 bases: TGTGCCAGCAGCGCCAGCGCCTACGAGCAGTACTTC. The rearrangement uses TRBV7-9 and TRBJ2-7; D unclear. V was pared by 5 bases and J by 2 bases, with 7 bases between. CDR3 length: 12 amino acids. The V gene's germline CDR1 is SEHNR and CDR2 FQNEAQ (reference sequence). Combining the CDR3 with reference TRBV7-9 and TRBJ2-7 gives the whole variable domain DTGVSQNPRHKITKRGQNVTFRCDPISEHNRLYWYRQTLGQGPEFLTYFQNEAQLEKSRLLSDRFSAERPKGSFSTLEIQRTEQGDSAMYLCASSASAYEQYFGPGTRLTVT.

This clone has a single count. V gene TRBV6-5 combines with J gene TRBJ1-1; D is possibly TRBD1 (6 bases). V lost 3 bases and J lost 3, with 14 bases in between. The CDR3 is made up of 15 amino acids. In germline, CDR1 is MNHEY, CDR2 SVGAGI. CDR3 region: CASSYSGAFDTEAFF. The CDR3 DNA reads TGTGCCAGCAGTTATTCAGGGGCTTTTGACACTGAAGCTTTCTTT.

The rearrangement joins TRBV6-2 or TRBV6-3 to TRBJ2-5, with D possibly matching TRBD1 (5 bases). Between the trimmed V and J ends, which lost 2 bases and 5 bases, there was a span of 12 bases. The germline CDR1 and CDR2 sequences are MNHEY and SVGEGT. CDR3 length: 14 residues. The CDR3 bases are TGTGCCAGCAGTTACCAGTCAGGGTCGGAGACCCAGTACTTC. Its translation: CASSYQSGSETQYF.

This clone came up a few times. The gene calls are TRBV5-1 and TRBJ1-1; 7 nucleotides match TRBD1. Germline V gene sequence: CDR1 SGHRS, CDR2 YFSETQ. CDR3 length: 14 residues. V was clipped by 7 bases and J by 0 bases; unmatched bases: 6. The DNA for the CDR3 is TGCGCCAGCGCCGCAGGGGGGATGAACACTGAAGCTTTCTTT. Its protein product is CASAAGGMNTEAFF. Full variable domain (rest looked up from reference TRBV5-1 and TRBJ1-1): KAGVTQTPRYLIKTRGQQVTLSCSPISGHRSVSWYQQTPGQGLQFLFEYFSETQRNKGNFPGRFSGRQFSNSRSEMNVSTLELGDSALYLCASAAGGMNTEAFFGQGTRLTVV.